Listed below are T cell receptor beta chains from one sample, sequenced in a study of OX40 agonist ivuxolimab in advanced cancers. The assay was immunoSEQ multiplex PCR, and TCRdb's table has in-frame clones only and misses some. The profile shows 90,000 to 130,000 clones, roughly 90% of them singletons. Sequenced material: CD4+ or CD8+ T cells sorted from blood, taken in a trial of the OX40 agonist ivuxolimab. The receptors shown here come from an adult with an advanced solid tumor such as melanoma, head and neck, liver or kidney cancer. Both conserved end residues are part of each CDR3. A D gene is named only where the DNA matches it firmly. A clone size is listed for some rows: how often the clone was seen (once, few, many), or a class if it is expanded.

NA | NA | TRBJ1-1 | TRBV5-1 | TGCGCCAGCAGCTTCGTCGATCCAACTGAAGCTTTCTTT | CASSFVDPTEAFF
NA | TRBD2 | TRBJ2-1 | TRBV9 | TGTGCCAGCAGCGCCAAATATAGCGGGGGCACAGACAATGAGCAGTTCTTC | CASSAKYSGGTDNEQFF
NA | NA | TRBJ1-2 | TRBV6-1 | TGTGCCAGCAGTGAATTTCTGGCCTATGGCTACACCTTC | CASSEFLAYGYTF
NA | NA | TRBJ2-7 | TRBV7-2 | TGTGCCAGCAGCTTAGATCACGGGACTTCCTACGAGCAGTACTTC | CASSLDHGTSYEQYF
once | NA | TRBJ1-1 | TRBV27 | TGTGCCAGCAATTCCCAGGGGAGGAACACTGAAGCTTTCTTT | CASNSQGRNTEAFF
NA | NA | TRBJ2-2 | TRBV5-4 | TGTGCCAGCAGCAAAGCCGGGACGGGGGACACCGGGGAGCTGTTTTTT | CASSKAGTGDTGELFF
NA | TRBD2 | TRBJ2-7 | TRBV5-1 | TGCGCCAGCAGTACTGTGAGCGGGGGTACCTACGAGCAGTACTTC | CASSTVSGGTYEQYF
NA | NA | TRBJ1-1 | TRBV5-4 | TGTGCCAGCAGCTCCTTACAGGGTTTGGCCACTGAAGCTTTCTTT | CASSSLQGLATEAFF
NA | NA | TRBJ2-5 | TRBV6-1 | TGTGCCAGCAGGGGGCGCGAGACCCAGTACTTC | CASRGRETQYF
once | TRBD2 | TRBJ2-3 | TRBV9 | TGTGCCAGCGCCGGGACTAGCGGGACGTATACGCAGTATTTT | CASAGTSGTYTQYF
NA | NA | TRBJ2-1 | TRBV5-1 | TGCGCCAGCAGCTTTTCTTCGGGACGCCTCAATGAGCAGTTCTTC | CASSFSSGRLNEQFF
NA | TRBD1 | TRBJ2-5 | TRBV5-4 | TGTGCCAGCAGGCCCAATAGAGGACAGGTCGAAGAGACCCAGTACTTC | CASRPNRGQVEETQYF
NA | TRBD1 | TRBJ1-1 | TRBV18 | TGTGCCAGCTCACCAACTACAGGGGTGAACACTGAAGCTTTCTTT | CASSPTTGVNTEAFF
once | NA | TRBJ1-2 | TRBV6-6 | TGTGCCAGCAGCAAACAGGCGGTGGACTATGGCTACACCTTC | CASSKQAVDYGYTF
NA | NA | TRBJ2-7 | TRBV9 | TGTGCCAGCAGCGTGGGTAGCAGCTCCTACGAGCAGTACTTC | CASSVGSSSYEQYF
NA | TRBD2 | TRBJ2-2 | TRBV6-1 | TGTGCCAGCAGTGATCCCCTTACTAGCGGGAGACTAGGCGGGGAGCTGTTTTTT | CASSDPLTSGRLGGELFF
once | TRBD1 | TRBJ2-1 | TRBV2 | TGTGCCAGCAGACCGACGATGACAGGGGACAATGAGCAGTTCTTC | CASRPTMTGDNEQFF
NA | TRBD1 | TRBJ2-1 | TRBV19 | TGTGCCAGTACACGTACAGGGGCCTACAATGAGCAGTTCTTC | CASTRTGAYNEQFF
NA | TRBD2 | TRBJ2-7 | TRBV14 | TGTGCCAGCAGCCGGGACTATTTATACGAGCAGTACTTC | CASSRDYLYEQYF
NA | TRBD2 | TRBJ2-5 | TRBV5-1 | TGCGCCAGCAGCTGGGGGGGAGTCGTGGATCCCCGGGAGACCCAGTACTTC | CASSWGGVVDPRETQYF
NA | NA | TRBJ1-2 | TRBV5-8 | TGTGCCAGCAGCCAAGCCCCACAGGGCCACTATGGCTACACCTTC | CASSQAPQGHYGYTF
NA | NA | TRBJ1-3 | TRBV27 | TGTGCCAGCAGGGCGACAGGCGGACTTGGAAACACCATATATTTT | CASRATGGLGNTIYF
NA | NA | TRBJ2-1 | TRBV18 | TGTGCCAGCTCACTAGGATCCGGTGAGCAGTTCTTC | CASSLGSGEQFF
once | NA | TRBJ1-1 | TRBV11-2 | TGTGCCAGCAGCTTAGGGACAGCAAACACTGAAGCTTTCTTT | CASSLGTANTEAFF
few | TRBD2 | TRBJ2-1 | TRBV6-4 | TGTGCCAGAAGAGCGGGGGGCAACTTGTACTACAATGAGCAGTTCTTC | CARRAGGNLYYNEQFF
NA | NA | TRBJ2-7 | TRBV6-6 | TGTGCCAGCAGTTACCCGACCCTAGGTTCCTACGAGCAGTACTTC | CASSYPTLGSYEQYF
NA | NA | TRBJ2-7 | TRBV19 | TGTGCCAGTAGTAGCAGGGTGAGGTACGAGCAGTACTTC | CASSSRVRYEQYF
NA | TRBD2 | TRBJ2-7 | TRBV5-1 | TGCGCCAGCCAAGGACTAGCGGGAGGCGAGCAGTACTTC | CASQGLAGGEQYF
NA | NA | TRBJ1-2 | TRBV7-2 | TGTGCCAGCAGCTATCGGGGGAGCTACACCTTC | CASSYRGSYTF
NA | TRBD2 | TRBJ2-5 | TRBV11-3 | TGTGCCAGCAGCTCCGGGGGACTAGGGGAGACCCAGTACTTC | CASSSGGLGETQYF
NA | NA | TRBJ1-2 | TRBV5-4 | TGTGCCAGCAGCTTGGACGGCACAGCCTATGGCTACACCTTC | CASSLDGTAYGYTF
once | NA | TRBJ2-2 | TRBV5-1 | TGCGCCAGCAGCTTGGATAGCACCGGGGAGCTGTTTTTT | CASSLDSTGELFF
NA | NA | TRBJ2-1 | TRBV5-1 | TGCGCCAGCAGCTTGGACGGTGGCTCCTACAATGAGCAGTTCTTC | CASSLDGGSYNEQFF
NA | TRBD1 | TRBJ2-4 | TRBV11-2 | TGTGCCAGCAGCTACCTCGACAGGGTAGCCAAAAACATTCAGTACTTC | CASSYLDRVAKNIQYF
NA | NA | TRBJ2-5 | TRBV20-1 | TGCAGTGCTAGAGCCCTAGAGACCCAGTACTTC | CSARALETQYF
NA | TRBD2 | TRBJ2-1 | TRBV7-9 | TGTGCCAGCAGCTTCGGGAGGATTTCTTCCTACAATGAGCAGTTCTTC | CASSFGRISSYNEQFF
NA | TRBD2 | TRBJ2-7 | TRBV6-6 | TGTGCCAGCAGTCCTACTAGCGGCATCTACGAGCAGTACTTC | CASSPTSGIYEQYF
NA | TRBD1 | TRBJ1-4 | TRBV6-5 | TGTGCCAGCAGTTCGTTCGGGACAGGGGGTGAAAAACTGTTTTTT | CASSSFGTGGEKLFF